This passage covers 2 T cell receptor beta chains from one sample sequenced in a study of vaccination effects on CD4 cells after COVID-19. The assay was immunoSEQ multiplex PCR, and TCRdb's table has in-frame clones only and misses some. The data contain about 48,000 clones, around 63% of them singletons. These TCRs are of unknown antigen specificity. Once cultured for roughly 10 days, the cells underwent separation to obtain CD4+ T cells. This sample comprised CD4+ T cells from PBMCs cultured without peptide, obtained before COVID-19 vaccination. These receptors came from a human donor who received a COVID-19 vaccine.

This chain links TRBV9 with TRBJ1-3; D gene ambiguous. Deletions cut 0 bases from V and 2 bases from J, with 18 bases between. Germline V gives CDR1 SGDLS, CDR2 YYNGEE. The CDR3 loop spans 18 amino acids. The DNA for the CDR3 is TGTGCCAGCAGCGTAGAAGGACTGGCAGCTATCCCTGGAAACACCATATATTTT. Amino acid sequence: CASSVEGLAAIPGNTIYF.

The rearrangement uses TRBV28 and TRBJ1-5; D is uncertain. The germline V gene encodes CDR1 MDHEN and CDR2 SYDVKM. This CDR3 spans 13 amino acids. V shed 1 base and J shed 4 bases, with 5 bases lying between them. The CDR3 region has the DNA TGTGCCAGCAGTTTATTGGGAAATCAGCCCCAGCATTTT. Its translation is CASSLLGNQPQHF. Complete variable domain (other parts from reference TRBV28 and TRBJ1-5): DVKVTQSSRYLVKRTGEKVFLECVQDMDHENMFWYRQDPGLGLRLIYFSYDVKMKEKGDIPEGYSVSREKKERFSLILESASTNQTSMYLCASSLLGNQPQHFGDGTRLSIL.